The clone carrying this T cell receptor (beta chain) has at least ten counts. The CDR3 is 13 amino acids. Trimming removed 1 base at V and 8 bases at J, with 9 bases between. The data originate from a study of regulatory T cells in long-lasting Graves disease. As for time point: newly diagnosed GD, antithyroid drugs for less than 3 months. Isolated PBMC RNA provided the starting material for the TCR library. Arm-PCR with iRepertoire HTBI primers amplified the CDR3 regions for these TCR beta libraries. TCRdb ran MiXCR on the multiplex PCR reads and lists one entry per CDR3 protein. The sample has 450,000 to 600,000 distinct CDR3 sequences, roughly 14% seen once; the top ten hold roughly 10%. This same sample was also taken into another study, of T cells in Graves' hyperthyroidism and ophthalmopathy.

This specimen consisted of peripheral blood mononuclear cells (PBMCs), obtained at new diagnosis, from a patient treated with antithyroid drugs. This receptor was taken from a man younger than 45 with Graves disease. The V and J genes are TRBV12-3 or TRBV12-4 and TRBJ2-4; D could derive from TRBD1 or TRBD2 (5 bases each). CDR3 in amino acids: CASSLVMGDIQYF. In nucleotides, the CDR3 is TGTGCCAGCAGTTTAGTGATGGGGGACATTCAGTACTTC.